This TCR beta chain stems from a study of identifying expanded T cells in peripheral blood (dated by TCRdb to about 2019). In the study overall: Separate aliquots of the same genomic DNA pool were sequenced to produce technical replicates, and four replicates were compared in pairs. Beyond this particular receptor, the publication reports: Across all healthy donors, variance in clone template counts between approximately two-week samples was found to increase significantly with total template count. Between technical replicates the binomial model flagged approximately 1.3 differentially abundant clones, whereas over two weeks the binomial model flagged about 15 and over approximately 4 weeks 19 to 20. The authors expected that biological variance in healthy repertoires might rise further over much longer intervals, such as months to years. Across all healthy-donor time intervals, the beta-binomial model significantly lowered both the number of clones called differentially abundant and the false-positive rate.

During the collection period, no immune events, such as infections, were documented for the healthy donors. Healthy-donor blood repertoires served as a training cohort to calibrate time-dependent variance in a beta-binomial model of T-cell clone differential abundance. The training cohort included around 10 healthy donors, of whom 3 were female and 7 were male. Donor ages ranged from 29 to 64 years, with an average of 43 years. Whole blood, obtained from a commercial supplier, was collected from each healthy donor at three time points spaced around 2 weeks apart. For immunosequencing, genomic DNA was extracted from unsorted whole blood. Concerning this clone: Its specific antigen is unknown. It has no much larger one-base neighbor in the sample; base qualities were not kept.

Inclusive of the bounding cysteine and phenylalanine, the CDR3 is 13 residues long. The sequence is cut down to CDR3 DNA, 39 bases in frame from base 1. Between the V and J ends, shortened by 1 base and 7 bases respectively, the junction contains 8 bases. CDR1 and CDR2 (LNHDA, SQIVND) derive from the germline V gene (reference sequence). The immunoSEQ Assay, which relies on bias-controlled multiplex PCR amplification of genomic DNA, was used to profile TCRbeta CDR3 regions. Under the source paper's analysis protocol: To quantify the absolute abundance of each unique TCRbeta CDR3 region, the sequences were collapsed and filtered. Two models were used to test differential abundance: a binomial model (Fisher-equivalent) and a beta-binomial model that adds time-dependent variance fitted from healthy donors. Clones with fewer than 5 combined templates were excluded, and clones with Benjamini-Hochberg FDR below 0.01 were called differentially abundant. Using the form v = (b*log(k)+a)^2, the beta-binomial variance was modeled as a function of the total template count across the two samples. TCRdb carries this immuneACCESS record with in-frame sequences only. Its versions omit some clonotypes, under half of them owing to an unresolved V gene in the studies checked, with the rest unexplained. V, J and clone size are taken as reported in that table, and D and trimming were inferred from the DNA itself. The sample data list 60,000 to 65,000 clones, and around 81% of these were observed just once. The biggest ten clones account for approximately 20% of the sample.

The sample taken for sequencing was blood. The sequence derives from a person aged 18-69 years in good health. The chain joins TRBV19 to TRBJ2-1, and possibly TRBD1, on 5 matching bases. The CDR3 protein: CASSIAAGNEQFF. The sequenced DNA: TGTGCCAGTAGTATAGCGGCAGGGAATGAGCAGTTCTTC.